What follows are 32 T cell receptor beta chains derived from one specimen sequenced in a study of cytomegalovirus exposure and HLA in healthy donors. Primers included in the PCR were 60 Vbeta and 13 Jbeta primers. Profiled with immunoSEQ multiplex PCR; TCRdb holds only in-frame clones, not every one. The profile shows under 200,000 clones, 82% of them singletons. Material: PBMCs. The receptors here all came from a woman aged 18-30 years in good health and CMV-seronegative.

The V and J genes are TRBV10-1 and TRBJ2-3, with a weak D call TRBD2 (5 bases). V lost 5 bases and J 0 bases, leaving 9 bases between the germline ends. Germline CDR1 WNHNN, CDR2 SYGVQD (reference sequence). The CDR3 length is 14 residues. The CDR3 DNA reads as TGCGCCAGCAGTTTGGGCGGGAGCACAGATACGCAGTATTTT. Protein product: CASSLGGSTDTQYF.

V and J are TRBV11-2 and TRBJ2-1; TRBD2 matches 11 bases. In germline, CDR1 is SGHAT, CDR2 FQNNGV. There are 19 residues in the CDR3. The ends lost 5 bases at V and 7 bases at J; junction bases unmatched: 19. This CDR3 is CASSRYGLAGSERFNEQFF. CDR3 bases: TGTGCCAGCAGCCGCTACGGACTAGCGGGCTCGGAAAGATTTAATGAGCAGTTCTTC.

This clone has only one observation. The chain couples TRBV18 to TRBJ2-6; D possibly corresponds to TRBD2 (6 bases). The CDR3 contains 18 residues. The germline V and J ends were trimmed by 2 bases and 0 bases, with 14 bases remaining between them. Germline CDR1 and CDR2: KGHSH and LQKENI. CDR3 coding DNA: TGTGCCAGCTCACCATTTGGGACGGGGGACTCTGGGGCCAACGTCCTGACTTTC. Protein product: CASSPFGTGDSGANVLTF.

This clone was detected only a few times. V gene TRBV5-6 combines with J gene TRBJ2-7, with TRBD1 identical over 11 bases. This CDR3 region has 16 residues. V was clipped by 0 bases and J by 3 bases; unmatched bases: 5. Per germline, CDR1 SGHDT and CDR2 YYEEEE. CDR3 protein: CASSLAGDRGFYEQYV. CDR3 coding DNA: TGTGCCAGCAGCTTGGCAGGGGACAGGGGGTTCTACGAGCAGTACGTC.

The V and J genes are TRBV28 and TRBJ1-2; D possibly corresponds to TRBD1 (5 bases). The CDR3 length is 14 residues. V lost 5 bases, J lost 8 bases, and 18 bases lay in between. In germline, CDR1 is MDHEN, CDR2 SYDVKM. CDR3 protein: CASSPLDSYWGYTF. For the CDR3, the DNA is TGTGCCAGCAGTCCCCTCGACAGCTACTGGGGCTACACCTTC.

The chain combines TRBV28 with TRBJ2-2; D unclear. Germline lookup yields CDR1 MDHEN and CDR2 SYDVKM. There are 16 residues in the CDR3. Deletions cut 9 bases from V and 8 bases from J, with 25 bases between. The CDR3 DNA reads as TGTGCCAGTCACCCCGGTGTTTTACAGTTCGCTGGGGAGCTGTTTTTT. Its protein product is CASHPGVLQFAGELFF.

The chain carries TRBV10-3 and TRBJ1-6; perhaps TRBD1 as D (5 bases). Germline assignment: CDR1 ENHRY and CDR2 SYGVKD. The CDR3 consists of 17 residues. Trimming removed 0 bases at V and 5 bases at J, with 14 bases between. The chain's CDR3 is CAISESPGSLHNSPLHF. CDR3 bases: TGTGCCATCAGTGAGTCGCCAGGGTCCCTTCATAATTCACCCCTCCACTTT.

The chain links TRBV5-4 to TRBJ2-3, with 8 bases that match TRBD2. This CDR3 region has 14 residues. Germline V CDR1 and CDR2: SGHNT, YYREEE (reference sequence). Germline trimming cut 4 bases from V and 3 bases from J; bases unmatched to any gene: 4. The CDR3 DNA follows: TGTGCCAGCAGCCTAGCGGGCACGACAGATACGCAGTATTTT. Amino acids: CASSLAGTTDTQYF.

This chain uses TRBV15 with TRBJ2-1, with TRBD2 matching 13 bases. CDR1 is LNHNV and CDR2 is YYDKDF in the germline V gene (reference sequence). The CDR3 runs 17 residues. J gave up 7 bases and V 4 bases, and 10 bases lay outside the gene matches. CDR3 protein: CATSTQLAGGPRNEQFF. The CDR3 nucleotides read TGTGCCACCAGCACCCAACTAGCGGGAGGGCCGAGGAATGAGCAGTTCTTC.

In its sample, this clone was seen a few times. DNA for the CDR3: TGTGCCAGCGGCCCCGGGGGGAATTGGGACACTGAAGCTTTCTTT. The encoded protein is CASGPGGNWDTEAFF. The rearrangement links TRBV5-6 to TRBJ1-1; tentatively, D is TRBD1 (5 bases). Trimming cost V 7 bases and J 3 bases, with 19 bases left between them. Germline assignment: CDR1 SGHDT and CDR2 YYEEEE. This CDR3 spans 15 amino acids.

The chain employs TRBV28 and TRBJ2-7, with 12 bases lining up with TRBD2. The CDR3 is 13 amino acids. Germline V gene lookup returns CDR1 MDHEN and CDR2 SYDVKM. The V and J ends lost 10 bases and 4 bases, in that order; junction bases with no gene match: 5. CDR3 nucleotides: TGTGCCACCGCCGGGACTAGCGGGTACGAGCAGTACTTC. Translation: CATAGTSGYEQYF. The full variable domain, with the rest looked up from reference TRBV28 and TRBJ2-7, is DVKVTQSSRYLVKRTGEKVFLECVQDMDHENMFWYRQDPGLGLRLIYFSYDVKMKEKGDIPEGYSVSREKKERFSLILESASTNQTSMYLCATAGTSGYEQYFGPGTRLTVT.

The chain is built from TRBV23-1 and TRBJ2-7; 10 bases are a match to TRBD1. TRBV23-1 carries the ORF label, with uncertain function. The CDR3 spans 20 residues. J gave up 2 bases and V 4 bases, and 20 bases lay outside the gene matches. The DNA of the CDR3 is TGCGCCAGCAGTCCCAAAGTTGTGGACCCCAGGGACAGGGGAACCTACGAGCAGTACGTC. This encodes CASSPKVVDPRDRGTYEQYV.

This CDR3 reads CASGYGRANYEQYV. The DNA of the CDR3 is TGTGCCAGCGGCTATGGGAGGGCGAACTACGAGCAGTACGTC. The chain carries TRBV6-6 and TRBJ2-7; 7 bases line up with TRBD2. The CDR3 has 14 amino acids. The trim removed 8 bases at V and 3 bases at J, leaving 10 bases unmatched. Germline CDR1 reads MNHNY; CDR2 reads SVGAGI (reference sequence).

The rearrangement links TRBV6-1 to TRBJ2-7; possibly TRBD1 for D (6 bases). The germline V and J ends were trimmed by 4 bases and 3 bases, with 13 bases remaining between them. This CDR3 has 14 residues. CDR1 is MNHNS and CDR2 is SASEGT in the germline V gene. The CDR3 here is CASSAYRDNYEQYV. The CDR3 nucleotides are TGTGCCAGCAGTGCCTACCGGGACAACTACGAGCAGTACGTC.

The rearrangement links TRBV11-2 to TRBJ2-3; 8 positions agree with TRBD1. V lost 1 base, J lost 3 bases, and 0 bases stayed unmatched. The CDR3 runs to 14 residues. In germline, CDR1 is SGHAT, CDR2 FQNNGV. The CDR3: CASSLGQGTDTQYF. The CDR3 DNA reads TGTGCCAGCAGCTTAGGACAGGGGACAGATACGCAGTATTTT.

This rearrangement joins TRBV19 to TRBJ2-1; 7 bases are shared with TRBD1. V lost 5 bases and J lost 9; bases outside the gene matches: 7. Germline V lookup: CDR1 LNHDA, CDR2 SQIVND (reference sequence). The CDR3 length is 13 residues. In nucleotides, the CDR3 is TGTGCCAGTAGTGCCCCCACAGGGGCTGAGCAGTTCTTC. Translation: CASSAPTGAEQFF. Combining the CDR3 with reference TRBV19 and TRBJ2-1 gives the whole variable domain DGGITQSPKYLFRKEGQNVTLSCEQNLNHDAMYWYRQDPGQGLRLIYYSQIVNDFQKGDIAEGYSVSREKKESFPLTVTSAQKNPTAFYLCASSAPTGAEQFFGPGTRLTVL.

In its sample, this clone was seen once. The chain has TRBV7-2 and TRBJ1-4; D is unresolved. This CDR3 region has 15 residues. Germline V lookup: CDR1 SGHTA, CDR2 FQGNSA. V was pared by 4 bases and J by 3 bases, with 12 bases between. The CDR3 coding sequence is TGTGCCAGCAGCTATACAGACGGTCCTAATGAAAAACTGTTTTTT. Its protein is CASSYTDGPNEKLFF.

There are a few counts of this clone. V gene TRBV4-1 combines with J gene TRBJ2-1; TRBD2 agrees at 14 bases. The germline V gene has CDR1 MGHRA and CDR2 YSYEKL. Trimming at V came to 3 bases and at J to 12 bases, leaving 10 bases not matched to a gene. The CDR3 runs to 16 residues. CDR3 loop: CASSHFLGLAGGRQFF. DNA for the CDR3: TGCGCCAGCAGCCACTTCCTCGGACTAGCGGGGGGTCGGCAGTTCTTC.

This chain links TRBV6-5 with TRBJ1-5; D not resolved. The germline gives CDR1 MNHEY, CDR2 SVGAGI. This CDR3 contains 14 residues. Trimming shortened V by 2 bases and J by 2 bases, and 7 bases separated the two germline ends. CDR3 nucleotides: TGTGCCAGCAGTTACGTCAGTGGCAATCAGCCCCAGCATTTT. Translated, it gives CASSYVSGNQPQHF.

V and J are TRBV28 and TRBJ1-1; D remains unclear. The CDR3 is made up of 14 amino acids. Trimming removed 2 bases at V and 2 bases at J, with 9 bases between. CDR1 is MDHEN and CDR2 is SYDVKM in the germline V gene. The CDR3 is CASSLIGGNTEAFF. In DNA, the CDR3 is TGTGCCAGCAGTTTAATAGGAGGAAACACTGAAGCTTTCTTT.

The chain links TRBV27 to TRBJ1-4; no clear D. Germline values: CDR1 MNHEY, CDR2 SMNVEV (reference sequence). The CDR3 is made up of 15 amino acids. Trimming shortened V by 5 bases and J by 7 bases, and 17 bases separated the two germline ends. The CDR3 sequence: CASSAYLTLGEKLFF. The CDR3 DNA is TGTGCCAGCAGTGCTTACCTTACACTAGGTGAAAAACTGTTTTTT.

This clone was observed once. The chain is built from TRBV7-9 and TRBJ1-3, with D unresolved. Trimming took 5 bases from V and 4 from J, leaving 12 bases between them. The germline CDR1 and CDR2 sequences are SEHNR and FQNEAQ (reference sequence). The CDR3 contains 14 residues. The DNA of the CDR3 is TGTGCCAGCAGCCCCGGGCCGGGGGGAAACACCATATATTTT. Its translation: CASSPGPGGNTIYF.

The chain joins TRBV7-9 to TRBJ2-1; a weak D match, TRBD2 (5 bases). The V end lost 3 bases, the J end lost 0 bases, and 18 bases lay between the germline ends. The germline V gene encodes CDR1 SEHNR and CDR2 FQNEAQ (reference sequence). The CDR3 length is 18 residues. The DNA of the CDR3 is TGTGCCAGCAGCTTGAGGGTTCCTATCCAAGGCTCCTACAATGAGCAGTTCTTC. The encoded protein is CASSLRVPIQGSYNEQFF.

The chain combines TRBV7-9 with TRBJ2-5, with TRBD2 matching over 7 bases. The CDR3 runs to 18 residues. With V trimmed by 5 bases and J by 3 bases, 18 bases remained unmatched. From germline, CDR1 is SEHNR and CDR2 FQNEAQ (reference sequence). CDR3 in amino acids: CASSPLESGKRREETQYF. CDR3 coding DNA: TGTGCCAGCAGCCCTTTGGAAAGCGGGAAGAGGAGGGAAGAGACCCAGTACTTC.

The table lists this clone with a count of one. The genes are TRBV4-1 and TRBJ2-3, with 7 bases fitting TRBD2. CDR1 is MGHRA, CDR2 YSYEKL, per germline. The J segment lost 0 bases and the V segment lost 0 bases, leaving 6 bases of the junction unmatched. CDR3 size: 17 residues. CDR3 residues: CASSQESAGPSTDTQYF. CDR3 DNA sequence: TGCGCCAGCAGCCAAGAGTCAGCGGGGCCTAGCACAGATACGCAGTATTTT.

The CDR3 region has the DNA TGCGCCAGCAGCGCGGACAGTAGTAACACTGAAGCTTTCTTT. This translates into CASSADSSNTEAFF. The chain is built from TRBV5-1 and TRBJ1-1; D may be TRBD1 (6 bases). V lost 4 bases to trimming and J lost 2 bases, with 12 bases between them. Germline CDR1 reads SGHRS; CDR2 reads YFSETQ. CDR3 length: 14 amino acids.

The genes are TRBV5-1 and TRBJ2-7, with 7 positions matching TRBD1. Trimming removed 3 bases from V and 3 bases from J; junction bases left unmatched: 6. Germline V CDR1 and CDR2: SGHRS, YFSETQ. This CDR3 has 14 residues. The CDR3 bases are TGCGCCAGCAGCTGGGAAGGGGGCGTCTACGAGCAGTACGTC. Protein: CASSWEGGVYEQYV.

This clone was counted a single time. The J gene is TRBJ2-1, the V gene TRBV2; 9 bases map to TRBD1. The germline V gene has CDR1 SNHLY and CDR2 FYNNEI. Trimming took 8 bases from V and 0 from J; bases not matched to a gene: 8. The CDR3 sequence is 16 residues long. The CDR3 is CASSDRGPSSYNEQFF. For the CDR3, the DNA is TGTGCCAGCTCGGACAGGGGCCCAAGCTCCTACAATGAGCAGTTCTTC.

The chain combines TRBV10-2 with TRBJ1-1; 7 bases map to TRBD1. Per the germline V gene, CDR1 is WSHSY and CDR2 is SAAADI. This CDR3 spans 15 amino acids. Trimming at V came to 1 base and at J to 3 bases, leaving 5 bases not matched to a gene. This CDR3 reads CASSEWVRGDTEAFF. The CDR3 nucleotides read TGCGCCAGCAGTGAGTGGGTCAGGGGGGACACTGAAGCTTTCTTT.

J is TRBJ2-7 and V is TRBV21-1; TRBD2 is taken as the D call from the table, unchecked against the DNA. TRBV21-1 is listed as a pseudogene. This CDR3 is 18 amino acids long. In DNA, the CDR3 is TGTGCCAGCAGCAAGGGGGAGGGGGACCAGAGCACCCCTCTCGAGCAGTACTTC. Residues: CASSKGEGDQSTPLEQYF.

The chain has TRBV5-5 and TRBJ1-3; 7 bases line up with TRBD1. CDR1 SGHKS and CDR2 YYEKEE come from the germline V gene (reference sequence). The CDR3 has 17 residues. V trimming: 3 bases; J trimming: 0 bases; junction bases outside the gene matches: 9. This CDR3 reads CASSSQQGLTSGNTIYF. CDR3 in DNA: TGTGCCAGCAGCTCGCAACAGGGGCTCACCTCTGGAAACACCATATATTTT. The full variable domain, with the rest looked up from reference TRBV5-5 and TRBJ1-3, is DAGVTQSPTHLIKTRGQQVTLRCSPISGHKSVSWYQQVLGQGPQFIFQYYEKEERGRGNFPDRFSARQFPNYSSELNVNALLLGDSALYLCASSSQQGLTSGNTIYFGEGSWLTVV.

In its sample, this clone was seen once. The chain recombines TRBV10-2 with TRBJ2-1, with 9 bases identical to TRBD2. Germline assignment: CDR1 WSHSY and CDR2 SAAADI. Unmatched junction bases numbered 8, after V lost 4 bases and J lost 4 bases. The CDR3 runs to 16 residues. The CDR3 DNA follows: TGCGCCAGCAGTGGGGACGGACTAGCGCCGTACAATGAGCAGTTCTTC. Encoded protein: CASSGDGLAPYNEQFF.